The 24 T cell receptor beta chains in this list originate from one sample, sequenced in a study of blood T cell repertoires in COVID-19. The table came from immunoSEQ multiplex PCR; TCRdb's copy has only in-frame clones and leaves some out. The sample lists a few hundred thousand clones, 85% to 90% occurring once. Sequences were obtained from PBMCs or T cells enriched from blood (not recorded which). These receptor sequences come from a young man who had recovered from COVID-19.

This chain connects TRBV7-6 to TRBJ2-7; 7 bases align to TRBD2. Germline V CDR1 and CDR2: SGHVS, FNYEAQ. V dropped 3 bases and J dropped 0; count of bases not matched to a gene: 5. The CDR3 sequence is 15 residues long. The CDR3 nucleotides read TGTGCCAGCAGCTTGGGGAGGGATTCCTCCTACGAGCAGTACTTC. Its translation: CASSLGRDSSYEQYF.

This clone appeared a single time. The chain has TRBV12-3 or TRBV12-4 and TRBJ1-1; D is unresolved. Deletions cut 6 bases from V and 4 bases from J, with 12 bases between. CDR3 length: 13 residues. DNA of the CDR3: TGTGCCAGCAGCCCCGTCGAGGGCACTGAAGCTTTCTTT. Translation: CASSPVEGTEAFF.

This chain uses TRBV15 with TRBJ2-1, with D maybe TRBD2 (5 bases). The CDR3 consists of 14 residues. V gave up 7 bases and J gave up 3 bases, with 13 bases separating them. Germline values: CDR1 LNHNV, CDR2 YYDKDF (reference sequence). The CDR3 sequence: CATNEGEGYNEQFF. Written as DNA, the CDR3 is TGTGCCACCAACGAGGGAGAGGGCTACAATGAGCAGTTCTTC.

This chain uses TRBV28 with TRBJ2-2, with TRBD1 matching 7 bases. The V gene's germline CDR1 is MDHEN and CDR2 SYDVKM. This CDR3 region has 15 residues. The V segment lost 6 bases and the J segment 5 bases; nucleotides outside the gene matches: 9. As DNA, the CDR3 is TGTGCCAGCAGGTCCCAGGGGGTGTGGACCGGGGAGCTGTTTTTT. Residues: CASRSQGVWTGELFF.

The rearrangement joins TRBV4-3 to TRBJ2-3; 10 nucleotides line up with TRBD2. V shed 1 base and J 2 bases; nucleotides not matched to a gene: 9. The CDR3 is 18 residues long. Germline assignment: CDR1 LGHNA and CDR2 YSLEER. DNA for the CDR3: TGCGCCAGCAGCCAAGGGTGGCTAGCGGGGGAGTTCACAGATACGCAGTATTTT. It specifies CASSQGWLAGEFTDTQYF.

J is TRBJ1-2 and V is TRBV19; the D gene is possibly TRBD1 (5 bases). The CDR3 is 12 amino acids. The V and J ends lost 10 bases and 4 bases respectively, with 13 bases between them. Germline V gene lookup returns CDR1 LNHDA and CDR2 SQIVND (reference sequence). The CDR3: CATSRVGYGYTF. The CDR3 DNA reads as TGTGCCACCTCCAGGGTTGGCTATGGCTACACCTTC.

The V call is TRBV7-2, the J call TRBJ2-1; no clear D gene. Germline CDR1 SGHTA, CDR2 FQGNSA. The germline V and J ends were trimmed by 1 base and 3 bases, with 13 bases remaining between them. This CDR3 comprises 16 residues. The CDR3, as DNA: TGTGCCAGCAGCTTAGTCGCCGTTCTCGGCTACAATGAGCAGTTCTTC. Translated, it gives CASSLVAVLGYNEQFF.

This clone appeared a single time. The gene calls are TRBV5-1 and TRBJ1-6, with 7 bases that match TRBD1. Unmatched junction bases numbered 4, after V lost 0 bases and J lost 7 bases. The CDR3 contains 15 residues. CDR1 and CDR2 from the germline V gene are SGHRS and YFSETQ. The CDR3, as DNA: TGCGCCAGCAGCTTGGGGACAGGAACAAATTCACCCCTCCACTTT. Translation: CASSLGTGTNSPLHF. The full variable domain, completed using reference TRBV5-1 and TRBJ1-6, is KAGVTQTPRYLIKTRGQQVTLSCSPISGHRSVSWYQQTPGQGLQFLFEYFSETQRNKGNFPGRFSGRQFSNSRSEMNVSTLELGDSALYLCASSLGTGTNSPLHFGNGTRLTVT.

There are a few counts of this clone. This chain links TRBV10-1 with TRBJ1-4; tentatively, D is TRBD1 (6 bases). The germline CDR1 and CDR2 sequences are WNHNN and SYGVQD (reference sequence). CDR3 length: 13 amino acids. Between the trimmed V and J ends, which lost 9 bases and 4 bases, there was a span of 12 bases. The CDR3 loop is CASQDSLNEKLFF. For the CDR3, the DNA is TGCGCCAGTCAGGACAGCCTTAATGAAAAACTGTTTTTT.

The chain links TRBV5-6 to TRBJ2-7; D perhaps matches TRBD2 (5 bases). The germline CDR1 and CDR2 sequences are SGHDT and YYEEEE. CDR3 length equals 14 residues. The V end lost 0 bases, the J end lost 2 bases, and 9 bases lay between the germline ends. CDR3 sequence reads: CASSLVGDPYEQYF. CDR3 DNA sequence: TGTGCCAGCAGCTTGGTCGGGGATCCCTACGAGCAGTACTTC.

The rearrangement links TRBV27 to TRBJ1-4; D unresolved. The V and J ends lost 0 bases and 8 bases respectively, with 13 bases between them. The CDR3 is 15 residues long. CDR1 and CDR2 from the germline V gene are MNHEY and SMNVEV (reference sequence). CDR3 protein: CASSLSLEVSEKLFF. The CDR3 DNA sequence: TGTGCCAGCAGTTTATCGCTGGAGGTATCGGAAAAACTGTTTTTT.

CDR3 region: CASSLSGGAADTQYF. The CDR3 DNA reads as TGTGCCAGCAGCTTAAGCGGGGGGGCTGCAGATACGCAGTATTTT. The rearrangement uses TRBV7-2 and TRBJ2-3; 10 positions match TRBD2. CDR3 length: 15 amino acids. The trim removed 2 bases at V and 4 bases at J, leaving 3 bases unmatched. CDR1 and CDR2 from the germline V gene are SGHTA and FQGNSA.

Worth noting for this clone: One end of the junction does not line up with germline, which may come from a read error. V is TRBV2 and J is TRBJ2-7; D perhaps matches TRBD2 (6 bases). This CDR3 has 12 amino acids. Germline V gives CDR1 SNHLY, CDR2 FYNNEI. CDR3 region: CASSEDYAGGYF. The CDR3 DNA reads TGTGCCAGCAGCGAAGACTACGCCGGGGGGTACTTC.

V gene TRBV24-1 combines with J gene TRBJ1-5; unclear D gene. Germline V gene sequence: CDR1 KGHDR, CDR2 SFDVKD. This CDR3 spans 15 amino acids. Trimming left V 0 bases short and J 6 bases short, with 11 bases between. The DNA for the CDR3 is TGTGCCACCAGTGATTTGTGGAGGGTTGGTCAGCCCCAGCATTTT. Translating it yields CATSDLWRVGQPQHF.

The chain has TRBV4-1 and TRBJ2-7; a possible D gene is TRBD1 (7 bases). The V gene lost 6 bases and the J gene lost 5 bases, with 17 bases spanning the gap. Germline loops: CDR1 MGHRA, CDR2 YSYEKL. CDR3 length equals 14 residues. The CDR3 DNA is TGCGCCAGCAGTGAGACAGGGAGGTATGACGAGCAGTACTTC. Its translation: CASSETGRYDEQYF.

This clone has just a few counts. The V call is TRBV5-4, the J call TRBJ2-1; a weak D match, TRBD1 (6 bases). V lost 4 bases, J lost 1 base, and 12 bases lay in between. This CDR3 comprises 15 residues. Germline CDR1 reads SGHNT; CDR2 reads YYREEE (reference sequence). The CDR3 loop is CASSGYRESYNEQFF. CDR3 DNA sequence: TGTGCCAGCAGCGGATACAGGGAATCCTACAATGAGCAGTTCTTC.

The gene calls are TRBV5-8 and TRBJ1-5; D is unresolved. Germline V gene sequence: CDR1 SGHTS, CDR2 YDEGEE. The CDR3 has 13 amino acids. V lost 0 bases and J lost 2, with 3 bases in between. The CDR3: CASSLVGNQPQHF. CDR3 in DNA: TGTGCCAGCAGCTTGGTCGGCAATCAGCCCCAGCATTTT. Supplemented by reference TRBV5-8 and TRBJ1-5, the full variable domain reads EAGVTQSPTHLIKTRGQQATLRCSPISGHTSVYWYQQALGLGLQFLLWYDEGEERNRGNFPPRFSGRQFPNYSSELNVNALELEDSALYLCASSLVGNQPQHFGDGTRLSIL.

The rearrangement uses TRBV30 and TRBJ1-6, with TRBD1 as a possible D gene (6 bases). This CDR3 comprises 13 residues. V lost 2 bases and J 8 bases, leaving 10 bases between the germline ends. Germline CDR1 and CDR2: GTSNPN and SVGIG (reference sequence). The CDR3 region has the DNA TGTGCCTGGAGTAGGGGGGGTGATTCACCCCTCCACTTT. Translating it yields CAWSRGGDSPLHF.

This chain uses TRBV7-2 with TRBJ2-7, with D perhaps matching TRBD1 (6 bases). Germline loops: CDR1 SGHTA, CDR2 FQGNSA. The CDR3 sequence is 14 residues long. V lost 5 bases and J lost 2, with 13 bases in between. The CDR3 sequence: CASSPVSGAYEQYF. CDR3 nucleotides: TGTGCCAGCAGCCCTGTTTCAGGGGCCTACGAGCAGTACTTC. Complete variable domain (other parts from reference TRBV7-2 and TRBJ2-7): GAGVSQSPSNKVTEKGKDVELRCDPISGHTALYWYRQSLGQGLEFLIYFQGNSAPDKSGLPSDRFSAERTGGSVSTLTIQRTQQEDSAVYLCASSPVSGAYEQYFGPGTRLTVT.

The CDR3 DNA follows: TGTGCCAGCAGCTTAGATAGAGCCACAGATACGCAGTATTTT. The encoded protein is CASSLDRATDTQYF. This chain joins TRBV7-9 and TRBJ2-3; no reliable D call. The CDR3 loop spans 14 amino acids. Germline V lookup: CDR1 SEHNR, CDR2 FQNEAQ (reference sequence). V was pared by 1 base and J by 2 bases, with 7 bases between.

The chain links TRBV27 to TRBJ2-7; 8 bases align to TRBD1. V shed 6 bases and J 3 bases; nucleotides not matched to a gene: 7. There are 14 residues in the CDR3. The germline CDR1 and CDR2 sequences are MNHEY and SMNVEV (reference sequence). The CDR3 nucleotides are TGTGCCAGCAGCCGGGACAGGACAGACTACGAGCAGTACTTC. Protein: CASSRDRTDYEQYF.

This chain joins TRBV9 and TRBJ1-6; 8 bases fit TRBD1. The CDR3 is 15 residues long. Trimming cost V 2 bases and J 7 bases; bases outside gene matches: 5. The germline V gene encodes CDR1 SGDLS and CDR2 YYNGEE. This CDR3 is CASSVYAGGNSPLHF. As DNA, the CDR3 is TGTGCCAGCAGCGTGTATGCAGGGGGCAATTCACCCCTCCACTTT.

This clone has just a few counts. The chain uses TRBV4-2 and TRBJ2-2; 12 bases match TRBD2. There are 15 residues in the CDR3. After removal of 5 bases from V and 7 bases from J, the junction contained 5 bases not matched to a gene. Looked up from germline, CDR1 is LGHNA and CDR2 is YNFKEQ. The CDR3 spells CASSASGGARGELFF. CDR3 nucleotides: TGTGCCAGCAGCGCTAGCGGGGGGGCCCGCGGGGAGCTGTTTTTT.

CDR3 DNA sequence: TGTGCCACCAGTGACCGGACAGATGAAGCTTTCTTT. Protein sequence: CATSDRTDEAFF. The chain recombines TRBV24-1 with TRBJ1-1; D may be TRBD1 (6 bases). This CDR3 region has 12 residues. The germline V and J ends were trimmed by 4 bases and 7 bases, with 9 bases remaining between them. Germline values: CDR1 KGHDR, CDR2 SFDVKD.